The entry that follows covers one T cell receptor beta chain sequence. The V and J ends lost 5 bases and 4 bases respectively, with 8 bases between them. The CDR3 has 12 residues. From germline, CDR1 is LNHDA and CDR2 SQIVND (reference sequence). In the PCR, 60 Vbeta and 13 Jbeta primers were used. Clones were sequenced by immunoSEQ multiplex PCR, and TCRdb holds only the in-frame ones, with some missing. The repertoire holds 95,000 to 100,000 clones, with around 76% as singletons. This entry belongs to a study of cytomegalovirus exposure and HLA in healthy donors. The receptor was isolated from a woman aged 60-70 years in good health and CMV-seropositive. The sample consisted of PBMCs. The chain combines TRBV19 with TRBJ2-5; D is uncertain. CDR3 nucleotide sequence: TGTGCCAGTAGTGCACAAAGAGAGACCCAGTACTTC. This gives the protein CASSAQRETQYF.